These T cell receptor beta chains were read from a single sample in a study of shared clonotypes between healthy human individuals. Sequenced by immunoSEQ multiplex PCR; TCRdb stores in-frame clones only, minus some. The sample carries 550,000 to 800,000 clones, roughly 70% recorded once. What was sequenced was memory CD4+ T cells sorted from blood. These receptors all come from a woman in her 30s in good health. Each CDR3 is given with its conserved first and last residue.

V,J,CDR3
TRBV2,TRBJ2-7,CASRARDSNYEQYF
TRBV7-3,TRBJ2-7,CASSLTGVGGPTAEQYF
TRBV15,TRBJ1-4,CATSRDWGTATNEKLFF
TRBV27,TRBJ2-7,CASSSGSSYEQYF
TRBV4-1,TRBJ1-4,CASSQNPGQGSEKLFF
TRBV27,TRBJ2-2,CASKTWGYTGELFF
TRBV11-2,TRBJ2-3,CASSYGGTDTQYF
TRBV30,TRBJ1-5,CAWRPGGWISNQPQHF
TRBV6-4,TRBJ2-1,CASSDSLSGHNEQFF
TRBV29-1,TRBJ2-3,CSVLGTSTDTQYF
TRBV14,TRBJ1-2,CASSPRTLAGYGYTF
TRBV7-9,TRBJ2-7,CASSFGRGTSYEQYF
TRBV5-5,TRBJ1-1,CASSSPNTEAFF
TRBV7-2,TRBJ2-2,CASSRTNTGELFF
TRBV7-3,TRBJ2-2,CASSSQGANTGELFF
TRBV4-1,TRBJ2-3,CASSQDPPSGSRNTQYF
TRBV7-3,TRBJ1-4,CASSRAANEKLFF
TRBV15,TRBJ2-5,CATSRVGTSVKETQYF
TRBV30,TRBJ2-1,CAWSVRAGRIEQFF
TRBV13,TRBJ1-1,CASSPKFGVNTEAFF
TRBV27,TRBJ2-7,CASSSFEGSGTQTYEQYF
TRBV30,TRBJ2-2,CAWRGGGTNTGELFF
TRBV6-1,TRBJ2-1,CAQGSSGSNEQFF
TRBV27,TRBJ1-4,CASRIATNEKLFF
TRBV6-1,TRBJ2-4,CASSVGTGKNIQYF
TRBV6-4,TRBJ2-3,CASSDSSSSSDTQYF
TRBV5-5,TRBJ2-5,CASSPDRGLKQETQYF
TRBV28,TRBJ1-5,CASSARDYYSNQPQHF
TRBV7-8,TRBJ2-1,CASSLLAGDDEQFF
TRBV4-2,TRBJ2-3,CASSLQGLAGADTQYF
TRBV6-5,TRBJ2-7,CASSLKKGAGVYEQYF
TRBV19,TRBJ2-5,CASSVTSGRPQETQYF
TRBV4-1,TRBJ2-1,CASSQAGLAGKGNEQFF
TRBV11-2,TRBJ2-2,CASSRWTSGSFDTGELFF
TRBV7-2,TRBJ1-5,CASSLRSSPQHF
TRBV11-2,TRBJ2-7,CASSLDRAYEQYF
TRBV6-4,TRBJ2-1,CASSTSGSRYEQFF
TRBV19,TRBJ1-2,CASSTPSTGVNYGYTF
TRBV27,TRBJ1-1,CASSLEQGGTEAFF
TRBV27,TRBJ2-7,CASSSPDRFYEQYF
TRBV5-1,TRBJ2-7,CASSFLIFVNSYEQYF
TRBV11-2,TRBJ2-2,CASSLDRLVTNTGELFF
TRBV25-1,TRBJ2-1,CASSESLGESSYNEQFF
TRBV7-9,TRBJ1-4,CASSLGAATNEKLFF
TRBV19,TRBJ1-1,CASSIPQTEAFF
TRBV5-1,TRBJ1-2,CASSLSQNLNYGYTF
TRBV5-1,TRBJ2-3,CASSLPADYSTDTQYF
TRBV10-1,TRBJ2-2,CASSGGGADTGELFF
TRBV7-2,TRBJ2-5,CASSLQGDQETQYF
TRBV6-6,TRBJ2-7,CASSYGGQAYEQYF
TRBV10-2,TRBJ2-7,CASRDRDRIYEQYF
TRBV4-2,TRBJ2-7,CASSQALVSGSSYEQYF
TRBV7-9,TRBJ2-3,CASSLVAAGAADTQYF
TRBV11-2,TRBJ1-1,CASSSHRVNTEAFF
TRBV6-1,TRBJ2-7,CASSETQVYGQYF
TRBV5-1,TRBJ1-1,CASSFRDRDTEAFF
TRBV18,TRBJ1-5,CASSPMGTGAQPQHF